Only a few counts were recorded for the clone carrying this T cell receptor beta chain. The germline V gene has CDR1 SGDLS and CDR2 YYNGEE. V lost 0 bases and J lost 0, with 16 bases in between. This CDR3 comprises 18 residues. The sample is drawn from a study of response to subunit inactivated influenza vaccine. Using its own MiXCR run on the RT-PCR reads, TCRdb lists one record per CDR3 protein. The sample lists a few hundred thousand distinct CDR3 sequences, 20% to 25% occurring once. The sequenced sample was PBMCs from blood, obtained less than 22 months after vaccination. This sequence joins TRBV9 and TRBJ2-1, with D perhaps TRBD1 or TRBD2 (5 bases each). The origin of this receptor is a man aged 50-75 years who received an inactivated influenza vaccine. The CDR3 here is CASSVAEVWGNSYNEQFF. The CDR3 DNA sequence: TGTGCCAGCAGCGTAGCCGAGGTGTGGGGGAACTCCTACAATGAGCAGTTCTTC.